The entry below gives a single T cell receptor (beta chain) sequence along with its context. The data derive from a study of Graves' ophthalmopathy and Graves' hyperthyroidism. Using RNA transcripts, the TCR beta CDR3 regions were amplified. Investigators did first-round RT-PCR with HTBI primers, then second-round multiplex PCR. TCRdb re-called the multiplex PCR reads with MiXCR, one entry per CDR3 protein. The table includes about 24,000 distinct CDR3 sequences, less than 50% detected once. The length of the CDR3 is 16 residues. Germline-derived CDR1 and CDR2 are SGHAT and FQNNGV. In this cohort, patients with other autoimmune diseases, uncontrolled infections, pregnancy or lactation were excluded. Orbital computed tomography, thyroid ultrasound, TRAb, serum thyroxine and clinical symptoms formed the basis of diagnosis.

The receptor comes from an adult woman with stable Graves' hyperthyroidism. Sequenced material: peripheral blood. V and J are TRBV11-2 and TRBJ1-1, with D possibly TRBD1 on 6 matching bases. CDR3: CASGTTPGARGTEAFF. CDR3 sequence (DNA): TGTGCTAGCGGCACAACACCAGGGGCGCGAGGGACTGAAGCTTTCTTT.